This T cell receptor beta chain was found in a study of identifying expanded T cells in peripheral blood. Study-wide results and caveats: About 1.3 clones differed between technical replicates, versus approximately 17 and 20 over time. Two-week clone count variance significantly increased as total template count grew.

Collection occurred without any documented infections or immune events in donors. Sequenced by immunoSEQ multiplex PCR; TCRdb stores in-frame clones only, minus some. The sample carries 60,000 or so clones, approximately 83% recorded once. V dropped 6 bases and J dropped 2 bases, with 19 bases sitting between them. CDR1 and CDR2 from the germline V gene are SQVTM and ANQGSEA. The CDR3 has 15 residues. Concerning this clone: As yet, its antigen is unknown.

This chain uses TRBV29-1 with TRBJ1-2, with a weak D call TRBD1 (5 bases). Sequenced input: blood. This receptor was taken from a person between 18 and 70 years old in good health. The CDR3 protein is CSVGGDFTGNYGYTF. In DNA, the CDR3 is TGCAGCGTCGGTGGGGACTTTACCGGCAACTATGGCTACACCTTC.